The T cell receptor (beta chain) described here comes from a study of vaccination and CD4 T cells after COVID-19. Study-wide context: A median of approximately 96 days (range 35 to 161) separated diagnosis from post-COVID sampling. Stimuli were overlapping spike peptide pools of SARS-CoV-2 and three common cold coronaviruses (HCoV-NL63, HCoV-OC43, HCoV-229E).

The CDR3 runs 14 residues. Germline assignment: CDR1 SGHRS and CDR2 YFSETQ. V gave up 0 bases and J gave up 0 bases, with 6 bases separating them. Stated treatment: approximately nine-day PBMC culture with coronavirus spike peptide pools or control peptides (ViraFEST assay). ViraFEST relied on peptide pools to expand antigen-specific T cells; the TCRs were sequenced afterward. The Oncomine TCR Beta short-read assay generated sequence data from the DNA of cultured CD4+ T cells. Genomic DNA was taken out of cultured CD4+ T cells by extraction. TCRdb re-called the PCR reads with MiXCR, one entry per CDR3 protein. Of 15,000 to 20,000 distinct CDR3 sequences in the sample, 49% were seen once. As regards this clonotype: Its matching antigen is unknown.

The clonotype was recovered from a human donor who had recovered from COVID-19. The chain links TRBV5-1 to TRBJ1-1, with D perhaps TRBD1 (6 bases). Sequenced input: CD4+ T cells from blood, cultured in vitro. In nucleotides, the CDR3 is TGCGCCAGCAGCTTGGACAGGGTGAACACTGAAGCTTTCTTT. Amino acids: CASSLDRVNTEAFF. The full variable domain, rest sourced from reference TRBV5-1 and TRBJ1-1, is KAGVTQTPRYLIKTRGQQVTLSCSPISGHRSVSWYQQTPGQGLQFLFEYFSETQRNKGNFPGRFSGRQFSNSRSEMNVSTLELGDSALYLCASSLDRVNTEAFFGQGTRLTVV.